Detailed here is one TCR beta chain. This sample is part of a study of tumor-infiltrating lymphocytes in oesophageal squamous cell carcinoma. TCRdb re-called the PCR reads through MiXCR, storing one row per CDR3 protein. Of fewer than 25,000 distinct CDR3 sequences in the sample, around two fifths are singletons; the top ten hold roughly 42%. Germline assignment: CDR1 MDHEN and CDR2 SYDVKM. This CDR3 is built from 15 residues. The receptor comes from a male donor with esophageal squamous cell carcinoma. The chain combines TRBV28 with TRBJ2-5; the D gene is possibly TRBD1 (6 bases). The DNA matches TRBJ1-2 better at its end, which makes the J call doubtful. The sequencing input was esophageal tumor tissue. The CDR3 bases are TGTGCCAGCAGTTCGACAGGAGGTCCCTTCTATGGCTACACCTTC. Translating gives CASSSTGGPFYGYTF.